This T cell receptor beta chain originates from a study of immune evolution from preneoplasia to lung adenocarcinoma. Study results and limitations: Later-stage lesions appeared to have more T cells, more diversity, less clonality.

A word on this clone: No antigen is known for it.

The V and J ends lost 5 bases and 5 bases respectively, with 12 bases between them. The CDR3 covers 13 residues. Germline V gene lookup returns CDR1 SGHAT and CDR2 FQNNGV. The repertoire was sequenced with immunoSEQ multiplex PCR; TCRdb's copy has only in-frame clones and lacks some. The sample has several thousand clones, approximately 85% seen once. Between the mid-2010s and the late 2010s, patients underwent resection in Japan or China. This TCR derives from a donor at least 70 years old with lung adenocarcinoma. This rearrangement joins TRBV11-2 to TRBJ1-1; a possible D gene is TRBD1 (6 bases). Sequencing used FFPE adjacent normal lung tissue. CDR3 sequence: CASSRGQQTEAFF. DNA of the CDR3: TGTGCCAGCAGCCGAGGACAGCAAACTGAAGCTTTCTTT.